A selection of T cell receptor beta chains follows, all from one sample in a study of blood T cells in healthy people across ages. TCRdb re-derived calls from the 5' RACE reads in MiXCR, one entry per CDR3 protein. The sample carries fewer than 700,000 distinct CDR3 sequences, approximately 40% recorded once. The sample consisted of blood. The source is a man older than 75 in good health. Each CDR3 is given with its conserved first and last residue. Fields, in order: V gene, J gene, clone size, D gene, CDR3 DNA, CDR3 protein. The D gene is left open where the match is weak. Part of the rows lack a size; the others show once, few, many or a class for expanded clones.

>TRBV12-5|TRBJ2-5|few|-
TGTGCTAGTGGTTCCGACAGTCCTCAAGAGACCCAGTACTTC
CASGSDSPQETQYF
>TRBV6-6|TRBJ1-1|many|TRBD1
TGTGCCAGCGGCTCCACAGGGGCCGCCACTGAAGCTTTCTTT
CASGSTGAATEAFF
>TRBV7-9|TRBJ2-7|few|TRBD2
TGTGCCAGCAGCTTGGGACTAGCGGGAGCCGAGCAGTACTTC
CASSLGLAGAEQYF
>TRBV29-1|TRBJ2-3|few|-
TGCAGCGCCATTCCTCGGACGCTGGTTGAGACAGATACGCAGTATTTT
CSAIPRTLVETDTQYF
>TRBV7-2|TRBJ2-3|-|-
TGTGCCAGCAGCCTCCAAGTGTCGCAGTATTTT
CASSLQVSQYF
>TRBV4-2|TRBJ2-5|many|-
TGTGCCAGCAGCCAACACCCGGGACCCCAAGAGACCCAGTACTTC
CASSQHPGPQETQYF
>TRBV11-3|TRBJ2-1|-|-
TGTGCCAGCAGCGGGGGGCTAAATGAGCAGTTCTTC
CASSGGLNEQFF
>TRBV7-2|TRBJ2-7|-|-
TGTGCCAGCAGCTTATGGGTCGAGCAGTACTTC
CASSLWVEQYF
>TRBV7-9|TRBJ2-3|-|-
TGTGCCAGCAGCTTCGACCCGAACACAGATACGCAGTATTTT
CASSFDPNTDTQYF
>TRBV29-1|TRBJ2-5|-|-
TGCAGCGCTGAACAGGGCTGGGAGACCCAGTACTTC
CSAEQGWETQYF
>TRBV7-2|TRBJ1-1|-|-
TGTGCCAGCAGCCCCAGGGTGAGGAGGATCATGAACACTGAAGCTTTCTTT
CASSPRVRRIMNTEAFF
>TRBV20-1|TRBJ2-7|few|TRBD1
TGCAGTACAAAACGGACAGGGAGCTTTAACGAGCAGTACTTC
CSTKRTGSFNEQYF
>TRBV29-1|TRBJ2-1|-|-
TGCAGCGTTGAACCAGGGAGCTCCTGCAATGAGCAGTTCTTC
CSVEPGSSCNEQFF
>TRBV6-5|TRBJ2-7|-|-
TGTGCCAGCAGTTACTCTTTTTCCCTAGCAGAGGACGAGCAGTACTTC
CASSYSFSLAEDEQYF
>TRBV5-1|TRBJ2-7|-|-
TGCGCCAGCACCCCGACGTCATCTGGCTACGAGCAGTACTTC
CASTPTSSGYEQYF
>TRBV29-1|TRBJ1-2|many|TRBD1
TGCAGCGTCACCGACAGGGGGCAATACTATGGCTACACCTTC
CSVTDRGQYYGYTF
>TRBV20-1|TRBJ1-4|-|TRBD1
TGCAGTGCTAGAGAGGGACAGGGCGTCGGAAAACTGTTTTTT
CSAREGQGVGKLFF
>TRBV9|TRBJ1-2|once|-
TGTGCCAGCAGCGAGGCAGGGTTTTACTATGGCTACACCTTC
CASSEAGFYYGYTF
>TRBV20-1|TRBJ2-7|few|-
TGCAGTGCTAGTACGGGAACGGACGAGCAGTACTTC
CSASTGTDEQYF
>TRBV5-6|TRBJ2-2|-|TRBD2
TGTGCCAGCAGGGGAGGGTGGAGTAGCGGGAACACCGGGGAGCTGTTTTTT
CASRGGWSSGNTGELFF
>TRBV7-2|TRBJ2-3|many|-
TGTGCCAGCGTGGGCACAGATACGCAGTATTTT
CASVGTDTQYF
>TRBV27|TRBJ2-5|few|TRBD2
TGTGCCAGCAGTCTGCGGGGGGGCCTTTACCAAGAGACCCAGTACTTC
CASSLRGGLYQETQYF
>TRBV12-3/TRBV12-4|TRBJ1-6|-|TRBD1
TGTGCCAGCAGTTTACGCACAGGGGGAGATTCGCCCCTCCACTTT
CASSLRTGGDSPLHF
>TRBV5-5|TRBJ2-5|many|-
TGTGCCAGCAGCTTGGTACAGGCCCAAGAGACCCAGTACTTC
CASSLVQAQETQYF
>TRBV9|TRBJ2-3|-|-
TGTGCCAGCAGCGTAGCCGATTACTCGGTTTTTAATACGCAGTATTTT
CASSVADYSVFNTQYF
>TRBV7-2|TRBJ1-5|once|TRBD1
TGTGCCAGCAGCCCTCTCGCCAGGGGGACCGGTCAGCCCCAGCATTTT
CASSPLARGTGQPQHF
>TRBV20-1|TRBJ1-1|-|-
TGCAGTGCTAGGGAAGGAACTGGGGTGCGGACTGAAGCTTTCTTT
CSAREGTGVRTEAFF
>TRBV4-1|TRBJ2-1|many|TRBD2
TGCGCCAGCAGCCATGGCGGGGGACGCTACAATGAGCAGTTCTTC
CASSHGGGRYNEQFF
>TRBV4-3|TRBJ2-5|many|-
TGCGCCAGCAGCCCAAGAATTTCAGCAGGAGACTTTCAAGAGACCCAGTACTTC
CASSPRISAGDFQETQYF
>TRBV2|TRBJ2-1|-|TRBD2
TGTGCCAGCCAACCTAGCGGGATTGATGAGCAGTTCTTC
CASQPSGIDEQFF